The present TCR beta chain was sequenced within a study of neoadjuvant anti-PD-1 for oral cavity cancer. Study-level information: Patients without progression got a fourth dose around day 43.

This sample's time point: after neoadjuvant nivolumab, at surgical resection. Assay: immunoSEQ multiplex PCR; the TCRdb copy retains only in-frame clones and omits some. The table lists some 61,000 clones, more than 75% of them singletons. The junction had 7 bases not matched to a gene; V was cut back by 6 bases and J by 10 bases. There are 12 residues in the CDR3. Per the germline V gene, CDR1 is MNHEY and CDR2 is SVGAGI. The sample here was PBMCs, taken after nivolumab (anti-PD-1) treatment. The origin of this receptor is a person aged 35-80 years with oral cavity squamous cell carcinoma. The chain joins TRBV6-5 to TRBJ2-3; 7 bases are shared with TRBD1. The DNA of the CDR3 is TGTGCCAGCAGAAACAAGGGGACAGCGCAGTATTTT. Its protein product is CASRNKGTAQYF.